This T cell receptor (beta chain) was sequenced in a study of T cell changes during pregnancy in multiple sclerosis. V was clipped by 2 bases and J by 2 bases, with 10 bases between them. The length of the CDR3 is 14 residues. The germline CDR1 and CDR2 sequences are SGHTA and FQGNSA. Measured with immunoSEQ multiplex PCR; TCRdb has only the in-frame clones, and not every one. The sample comprises 25,000 to 30,000 clones, about nine tenths of which are singletons, and around 0.59% rests with the top ten. The sequence derives from a female donor in good health, enrolled as a control in a pregnancy study. The chain employs TRBV7-2 and TRBJ2-7; D is unclear. The sequencing used CD4+ T cells from peripheral blood mononuclear cells, collected in the first trimester of pregnancy. CDR3 sequence (DNA): TGTGCCAGCAGCTTAATACTGGGCGCCTACGAGCAGTACTTC. Encoded protein: CASSLILGAYEQYF.